This T cell receptor (beta chain) originates from a study of T cell responses to AZD1222 COVID-19 vaccine (dated by TCRdb to the early 2020s). Study-wide context: TCR sequencing covered roughly 230 trial participants: 200 to 220 given two doses of AZD1222 and approximately 25 given two doses of MenACWY control vaccine. Trial participants were enrolled by age into 18-55, 56-69 and 70-plus year subgroups, with 148, 28 and 57 TCR-sequenced participants respectively. What the authors observed across the whole study: Because no day 14 peak-response samples were available, repertoires were characterized only after the peak T cell response. In the small 56-69-year group, the increase in depth fell short of significance, most likely because of low power. After two AZD1222 doses, spike-specific TCR breadth and depth were significantly higher than at day 0 and than in MenACWY recipients. The whole spike protein was spanned by vaccine-associated CD4 TCRs, and dominant responses were seen in regions 160-218 and 743-854. Most participants were white British and females outnumbered males, and the authors suggested that clonal diversity may have been underestimated. Conclusions about previously exposed vaccinees were limited because only 5 or 6 AZD1222 recipients were SARS-CoV-2 seropositive at baseline. Reportedly, almost half of the unique spike-specific TCRs recognized epitopes lying outside the regions that are mutated in the B.1.351 and B.1.1.7 variants.

The CDR3 regions of human TCRbeta chains were analyzed by immunosequencing. In the source study's methods: TCRs in the repertoires were matched against a reference library of SARS-CoV-2-specific TCRs that had been generated with the MIRA antigen-specificity platform. Breadth was defined as the fraction of unique TCRs that were SARS-CoV-2-associated. Depth was defined as the fraction of total T cells that were SARS-CoV-2-associated. Using the MIRA data, every spike-specific TCR was mapped to the spike region that the TCR reacted to and assigned to either a CD4 or a CD8 class. Log10-transformed breadth and depth values were compared by one-way ANOVA with Sidak's multiple comparisons tests. As stored in TCRdb, this immuneACCESS dataset retains in-frame rearrangements with V and J assigned. A fraction of the clones does not appear; measured against another copy, unresolved V genes explain less than half of the discrepancy, and the remainder lacks a known reason. The DNA was the basis for D and trimming; V, J and clone size are from that table. The table for this sample lists around 140,000 clones; approximately 89% of them were counted only once. Clones ranked in the top ten supply 1.5% to 2% of the sample.

This clone occurred once. It has no known antigen specificity. Base qualities were left out, and no much larger clone turns up one base away. This specimen's time point label, per the study, means: about 28 days (+/-7) after the second vaccine dose. AZD1222 recipients with second doses at about 4 weeks or about 12 weeks were pooled, because spike-specific TCR depth and breadth did not differ between schedules. The vaccinee samples were drawn from two UK trials, COV001 and COV002, one of which was a single-blind randomized controlled phase 2/3 trial testing AZD1222 (ChAdOx1 nCoV-19) in healthy adults. For TCRbeta chain sequencing, PBMC samples from trial participants were taken at day 0 and at day 28 after the second dose. The CDR3 starts with the cysteine, ends with the phenylalanine, and has 14 residues. Here the CDR3 DNA is all that survives: 42 bases in frame from base 1. V is cut by 0 bases and J by 3 bases, and the space between the germline ends is 9 bases. CDR1 and CDR2, per the germline V gene, are MNHEY and SVGAGI.

The sequence came from an adult who received the AZD1222 COVID-19 vaccine. The sequences come from peripheral blood, collected 28 days after the second AZD1222 dose. The chain uses TRBV6-5 and TRBJ2-7; too little of a D gene remains to name it. The nucleotides read TGTGCCAGCAGTTACTCTCCAGGCTTCTACGAGCAGTACTTC. It specifies CASSYSPGFYEQYF.